The T cell receptor beta chain described here comes from a study of graft-versus-host responses after intestinal transplantation. As for the study in general: Recipients were given multivisceral, liver-intestinal, or isolated intestinal transplants. Tacrolimus and steroids were given for two to four years to all recipients after anti-thymocyte globulin induction. General study findings and limits: When patients had graft-donor T cell macrochimerism, their allografts held high graft-versus-host to host-versus-graft clonal ratios. Recipient bone marrow held GvH clones, some seen earlier in ileum or blood.

As concerns this clone: Its antigen remains unknown.

Here immunoSEQ multiplex PCR was the method, and the copy in TCRdb shows in-frame clones only, minus some. The repertoire holds around 95,000 clones, with about 90% as singletons. The clonotype comes from a human donor who was the organ donor for an intestinal transplant. Sequenced material: unstimulated CD4+ T cells sorted from spleen or lymph node cells, taken before transplant.

CDR3 sequence: CASSRDRFGNYGYTF. CDR3 DNA sequence: TGTGCCAGCTCACGCGACAGGTTTGGCAACTATGGCTACACCTTC. This sequence joins TRBV18 and TRBJ1-2; maybe TRBD1 (6 bases). Germline V gives CDR1 KGHSH, CDR2 LQKENI. The CDR3 length is 15 residues. V was pared by 4 bases and J by 2 bases, with 14 bases between.